This T cell receptor beta chain was captured by sequencing in a study of CD8 T cells in ankylosing spondylitis. The CDR3 loop spans 16 amino acids. The V and J ends lost 7 bases and 0 bases, in that order; junction bases with no gene match: 5. CDR1 SNHLY and CDR2 FYNNEI come from the germline V gene. Turning to this clonotype: As yet, its antigen is unknown.

Construction of TCR beta libraries was performed using quantitative 5'-RACE with molecular barcodes. TCRdb passed the 5' RACE reads through MiXCR, listing each CDR3 protein once. Counted here are about 450,000 distinct CDR3 sequences, more than 25% occurring once; the ten biggest clones make up 0.89%. General observations from the study: In the blood and synovial fluid of reactive arthritis, some motif variants had been previously reported. Peripheral blood samples showed relatively rare disease-linked clones, and these clones were CD8+. Matched ankylosing spondylitis synovial fluid reportedly contained a significantly enriched population of disease-linked clones. A motif of 7 to 9 highly homologous TCR beta variants was seen as apparently characteristic of ankylosing spondylitis blood.

The specimen sequenced was blood, either unsorted or a sorted T cell fraction (not recorded which). This TCR was sampled from a male donor with ankylosing spondylitis. The chain employs TRBV2 and TRBJ1-6; 8 nucleotides align to TRBD1. CDR3 protein: CASTGQGSSYNSPLHF. Written as DNA, the CDR3 is TGTGCCAGCACCGGACAGGGTAGCTCCTATAATTCACCCCTCCACTTT.